This T cell receptor (beta chain) was observed in a study of cytomegalovirus exposure and HLA in healthy donors. Broader study findings: Researchers reported in a later analysis that a missense DCLRE1C variant was tied to TCR beta V- and J-gene trimming. Confirmation was obtained in vitro that three CMV-associated chains are specific for CMV antigens. The listing of 150 or so TCR beta chains classed them as cytomegalovirus-associated.

Points on this clone: Its antigen is undetermined.

Both 60 Vbeta primers and 13 Jbeta primers went into the PCR. Sequencing was performed with immunoSEQ multiplex PCR; in TCRdb, only in-frame clones are kept and a portion is missing. The profile shows more than 150,000 clones, more than 70% of them singletons. Germline V gives CDR1 SGHNT, CDR2 YYREEE (reference sequence). The CDR3 runs 15 residues. Between the trimmed V and J ends, which lost 4 bases and 2 bases, there was a span of 16 bases. This chain joins TRBV5-4 and TRBJ2-7; tentatively, D is TRBD1 (7 bases). Input material: PBMCs. This clonotype originated in a woman aged 40 to 50 in good health and CMV-seropositive. CDR3 loop: CASSAGQNSAYEQYF. As DNA, the CDR3 is TGTGCCAGCAGCGCGGGACAGAATTCCGCCTACGAGCAGTACTTC.